This TCR beta chain came from a study of human T cells and chemical hapten exposure. Study summary: Yields of TCR per sample differed, chiefly owing to small differences in pooled library volume. Study-wide findings and caveats: Having alopecia, donors may respond immunologically unlike healthy people.

This clonotype occurred once. The target antigen is unknown. The CDR3 totals 14 residues. CDR1 MNHEY and CDR2 SVGEGT come from the germline V gene. V was clipped by 2 bases and J by 2 bases, with 9 bases between them. The time point here: pre-sensitization, week 0. This sample's treatment: therapeutic diphenylcyclopropenone sensitization with weekly scalp DPC. Venepuncture was done earlier than the placement of each patch test. TCRdb itself ran the RACE reads through MiXCR, one entry per CDR3 protein. The sample lists 240,000 or so distinct CDR3 sequences; about 8.6% were seen once. Specimen: whole blood, collected in connection with sensitization to the hapten diphenylcyclopropenone (DPC). This chain uses TRBV6-2 or TRBV6-3 with TRBJ1-1; D ambiguous. The TCR comes from a woman aged 40 to 49 with alopecia areata. Some clones in this sample may be carry-over from other donors' samples. CDR3 amino acids: CASSYHAPNTEAFF. CDR3 DNA: TGTGCCAGCAGTTACCACGCACCCAACACTGAAGCTTTCTTT.